The 8 T cell receptor beta chains in this list originate from one sample, sequenced in a study of shared clonotypes between healthy human individuals. The repertoire was sequenced with immunoSEQ multiplex PCR; TCRdb's copy has only in-frame clones and lacks some. This sample has about 710,000 clones; around 73% occur once, and the top ten carry around 2%. Specimen: memory CD4+ T cells sorted from blood. Subset: CD45RA-negative fraction. All receptors come from a young woman in good health.

The chain combines TRBV28 with TRBJ2-5; TRBD1 agrees at 10 bases. The germline V gene encodes CDR1 MDHEN and CDR2 SYDVKM. The CDR3 is 15 amino acids. V was pared by 6 bases and J by 5 bases, with 9 bases of the junction left unmatched. CDR3 protein: CASRLGQGKSETQYF. CDR3 nucleotide sequence: TGTGCCAGCAGGCTGGGACAGGGGAAATCCGAGACCCAGTACTTC.

This chain links TRBV28 with TRBJ1-2; D ambiguous. V lost 1 base to trimming and J lost 5 bases, with 5 bases between them. Per germline, CDR1 MDHEN and CDR2 SYDVKM. This CDR3 spans 12 amino acids. In DNA form, the CDR3 reads TGTGCCAGCAGTTTATCGGCGTATGGCTACACCTTC. Its translation: CASSLSAYGYTF.

This chain uses TRBV29-1 with TRBJ1-1; TRBD1 matches at 9 bases. This CDR3 is built from 11 residues. Germline CDR1 reads SQVTM; CDR2 reads ANQGSEA. V trimming: 3 bases; J trimming: 11 bases; junction bases outside the gene matches: 4. CDR3 protein: CSVEYRGHAFF. CDR3 in DNA: TGCAGCGTTGAGTACAGGGGGCACGCTTTCTTT. The entire variable domain, with the rest obtained from reference TRBV29-1 and TRBJ1-1, is as follows: SAVISQKPSRDICQRGTSLTIQCQVDSQVTMMFWYRQQPGQSLTLIATANQGSEATYESGFVIDKFPISRPNLTFSTLTVSNMSPEDSSIYLCSVEYRGHAFFGQGTRLTVV.

J is TRBJ2-1 and V is TRBV4-1; TRBD2 might be the D (5 bases). With 4 bases removed from V and 8 bases from J, the gap between germline ends came to 18 bases. Looked up from germline, CDR1 is MGHRA and CDR2 is YSYEKL. The CDR3 is 15 amino acids. The CDR3 protein is CASSLLGSGRDEQFF. DNA for the CDR3: TGCGCCAGCAGCCTACTGGGCTCGGGAAGGGATGAGCAGTTCTTC.

This clone has a single count. Other DNA sequences in this specimen translate into the identical CDR3. The gene calls are TRBV28 and TRBJ1-5, with D uncertain. Germline CDR1 MDHEN, CDR2 SYDVKM. This CDR3 has 13 amino acids. Trimming left V 3 bases short and J 4 bases short, with 7 bases between. This CDR3 is CASSFPGNQPQHF. The CDR3, as DNA: TGTGCCAGCAGTTTCCCGGGGAATCAGCCCCAGCATTTT. The entire variable domain, with the rest obtained from reference TRBV28 and TRBJ1-5, is as follows: DVKVTQSSRYLVKRTGEKVFLECVQDMDHENMFWYRQDPGLGLRLIYFSYDVKMKEKGDIPEGYSVSREKKERFSLILESASTNQTSMYLCASSFPGNQPQHFGDGTRLSIL.

The V call is TRBV7-3, the J call TRBJ2-1; 9 nucleotides line up with TRBD1. This CDR3 is 17 amino acids long. CDR1 is SGHTA, CDR2 FQGTGA, per germline. Germline trimming cut 5 bases from V and 4 bases from J; bases unmatched to any gene: 12. The CDR3 loop is CASSVDSGTGTYNEQFF. The CDR3 nucleotides read TGTGCCAGCAGCGTAGACTCCGGGACAGGGACATACAATGAGCAGTTCTTC.

The V gene is TRBV7-8, the J gene TRBJ1-4; 8 nucleotides match TRBD1. V trimming: 1 base; J trimming: 6 bases; junction bases outside the gene matches: 1. The CDR3 loop spans 14 amino acids. Per germline, CDR1 SGHVS and CDR2 FQNEAQ. Written as DNA, the CDR3 is TGTGCCAGCAGCTTAGAGACAGGGGATGAAAAACTGTTTTTT. This codes for CASSLETGDEKLFF. The variable domain in full, with the rest retrieved from reference TRBV7-8 and TRBJ1-4, is GAGVSQSPRYKVAKRGQDVALRCDPISGHVSLFWYQQALGQGPEFLTYFQNEAQLDKSGLPSDRFFAERPEGSVSTLKIQRTQQEDSAVYLCASSLETGDEKLFFGSGTQLSVL.

The V and J genes are TRBV15 and TRBJ1-5; 8 nucleotides align to TRBD1. Losses at the gene ends were 2 bases for V and 9 bases for J; bases not matched to a gene: 12. This CDR3 spans 16 amino acids. Germline V gives CDR1 LNHNV, CDR2 YYDKDF (reference sequence). The CDR3 spells CATSRRAGTGWVPQHF. The CDR3 coding sequence is TGTGCCACCAGCAGAAGAGCCGGGACAGGTTGGGTGCCCCAGCATTTT.